This passage covers 8 T cell receptor beta chains from one sample sequenced in a study of cytomegalovirus exposure and HLA in healthy donors. The PCR used 60 Vbeta and 13 Jbeta primers. Sequencing used immunoSEQ multiplex PCR; TCRdb keeps in-frame clones, though not all of them. The sample carries around 71,000 clones, roughly two thirds recorded once. Sequenced: PBMCs. The receptors originated from a male donor in good health and CMV-seropositive.

V is TRBV2 and J is TRBJ1-2, with 7 bases lining up with TRBD1. The CDR3 spans 14 residues. Germline values: CDR1 SNHLY, CDR2 FYNNEI. V dropped 9 bases and J dropped 8; count of bases not matched to a gene: 15. CDR3 loop: CARAAPDRVKGYTF. CDR3 DNA: TGTGCCAGAGCTGCCCCTGACAGGGTGAAGGGCTACACCTTC.

The chain combines TRBV7-6 with TRBJ2-3; 10 nucleotides match TRBD1. This CDR3 comprises 15 residues. From germline, CDR1 is SGHVS and CDR2 FNYEAQ. The V gene end was trimmed by 1 base and the J gene end by 4 bases; junction bases not matched to a gene: 2. CDR3 protein: CASSLVGTGADTQYF. DNA of the CDR3: TGTGCCAGCAGCTTAGTCGGGACAGGGGCAGATACGCAGTATTTT.

This chain joins TRBV11-2 and TRBJ1-6, with 7 bases aligning to TRBD1. After removal of 6 bases from V and 9 bases from J, the junction contained 23 bases not matched to a gene. Germline V gives CDR1 SGHAT, CDR2 FQNNGV. The CDR3 is made up of 19 amino acids. The CDR3 DNA reads TGTGCCAGCAGTTCGTCATACCATCGGACAGGTTCAAGAGGTTCACCCCTCCACTTT. Amino acids: CASSSSYHRTGSRGSPLHF.

The V call is TRBV7-9, the J call TRBJ1-3, with D maybe TRBD1 (6 bases). The V end lost 5 bases, the J end lost 3 bases, and 20 bases lay between the germline ends. This CDR3 spans 17 amino acids. The V gene's germline CDR1 is SEHNR and CDR2 FQNEAQ (reference sequence). The CDR3 here is CASSAQQGAPGGNTIYF. The CDR3 coding sequence is TGTGCCAGCAGCGCTCAACAGGGAGCCCCTGGTGGAAACACCATATATTTT.

The V and J genes are TRBV7-9 and TRBJ2-3; perhaps TRBD2 as D (6 bases). CDR1 and CDR2 (germline): SEHNR, FQNEAQ (reference sequence). CDR3 size: 17 residues. The V and J ends lost 2 bases and 6 bases respectively, with 21 bases between them. The CDR3, as DNA: TGTGCCAGCAGCTTAAGGGATAGACTAGTTCCTAGTGATACGCAGTATTTT. Translated, it gives CASSLRDRLVPSDTQYF.

The V call is TRBV27, the J call TRBJ1-4; 7 nucleotides match TRBD1. CDR3 length: 14 amino acids. V trimming: 7 bases; J trimming: 0 bases; junction bases outside the gene matches: 2. CDR1 and CDR2 (germline): MNHEY, SMNVEV (reference sequence). The CDR3: CASTGTATNEKLFF. The CDR3 nucleotides are TGTGCCAGCACCGGGACAGCAACTAATGAAAAACTGTTTTTT.

The V and J genes are TRBV7-2 and TRBJ1-2; 7 nucleotides align to TRBD1. The CDR3 consists of 14 residues. Germline trimming cut 2 bases from V and 4 bases from J; bases unmatched to any gene: 4. The germline V gene encodes CDR1 SGHTA and CDR2 FQGNSA. The CDR3 here is CASSLSQGLYGYTF. CDR3 coding DNA: TGTGCCAGCAGCTTATCACAGGGGCTCTATGGCTACACCTTC.

This chain joins TRBV6-1 and TRBJ2-6; 7 bases agree with TRBD2. Per germline, CDR1 MNHNS and CDR2 SASEGT. This CDR3 has 16 residues. V was pared by 4 bases and J by 0 bases, with 3 bases of the junction left unmatched. The CDR3: CASSVLARSGANVLTF. In DNA, the CDR3 is TGTGCCAGCAGTGTACTAGCGCGCTCTGGGGCCAACGTCCTGACTTTC.